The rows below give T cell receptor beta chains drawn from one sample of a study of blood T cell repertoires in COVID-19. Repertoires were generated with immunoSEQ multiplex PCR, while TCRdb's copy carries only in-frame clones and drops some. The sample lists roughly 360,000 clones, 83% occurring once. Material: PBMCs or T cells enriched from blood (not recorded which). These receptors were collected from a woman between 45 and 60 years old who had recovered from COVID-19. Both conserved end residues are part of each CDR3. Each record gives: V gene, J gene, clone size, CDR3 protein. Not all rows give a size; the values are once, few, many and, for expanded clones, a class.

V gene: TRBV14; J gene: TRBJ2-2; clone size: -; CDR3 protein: CASSQVQGASGELFF
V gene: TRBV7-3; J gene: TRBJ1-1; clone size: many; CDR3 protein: CASAPGGATEAFF
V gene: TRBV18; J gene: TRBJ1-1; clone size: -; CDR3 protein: CASSHRSRADTEAFF
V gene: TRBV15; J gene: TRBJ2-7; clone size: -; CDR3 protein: CATSGGLAGGPGYEQYF
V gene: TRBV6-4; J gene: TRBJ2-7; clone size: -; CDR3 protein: CASSDYSGEAPYEQYF
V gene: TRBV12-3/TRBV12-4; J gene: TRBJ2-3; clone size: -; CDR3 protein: CASSFARWQYF
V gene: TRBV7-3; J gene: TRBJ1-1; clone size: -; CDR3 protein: CASSLIGQGAGNTEAFF
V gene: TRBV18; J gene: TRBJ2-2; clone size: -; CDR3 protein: CASSPGSSVGTGELFF
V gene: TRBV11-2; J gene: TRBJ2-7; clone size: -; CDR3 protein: CASSLVAGTSNEQYF
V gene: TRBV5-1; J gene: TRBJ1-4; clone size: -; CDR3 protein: CASSLQGTESEKLFF
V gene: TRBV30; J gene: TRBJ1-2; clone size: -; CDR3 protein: CAWSVLRGYGYTF
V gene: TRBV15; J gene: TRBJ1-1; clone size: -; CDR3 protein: CATSFDRGRVTEAFF
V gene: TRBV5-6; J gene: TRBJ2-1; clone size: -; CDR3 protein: CASSLLGGKYNEQFF
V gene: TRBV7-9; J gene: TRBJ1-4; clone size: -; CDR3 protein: CASSPGYGELFF
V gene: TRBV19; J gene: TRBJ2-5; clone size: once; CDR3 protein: CASSFPTSSTRETQYF
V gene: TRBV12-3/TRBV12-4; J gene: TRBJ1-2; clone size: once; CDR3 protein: CASSLAGRGGYTF
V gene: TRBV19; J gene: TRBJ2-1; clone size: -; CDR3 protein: CASSIVGQGKDNEQFF
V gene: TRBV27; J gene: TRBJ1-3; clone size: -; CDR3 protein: CASSFSGDSGNTIYF
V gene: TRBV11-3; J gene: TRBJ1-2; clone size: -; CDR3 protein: CASSHRWGEGGYTF
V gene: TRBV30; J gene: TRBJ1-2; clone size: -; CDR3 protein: CARAGTGVYGYTF
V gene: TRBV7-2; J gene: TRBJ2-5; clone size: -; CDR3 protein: CASSSWGGPQTQYF
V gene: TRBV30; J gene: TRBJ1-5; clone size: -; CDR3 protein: CAWSVTGGGQPQHF
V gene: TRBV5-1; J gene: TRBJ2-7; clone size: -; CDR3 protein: CASSPDRGPYEQYF
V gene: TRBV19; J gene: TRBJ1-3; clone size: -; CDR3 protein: CASRADILSRGNTIYF
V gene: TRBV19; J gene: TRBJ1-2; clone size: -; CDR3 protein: CASSSRTGGVGHANYGYTF
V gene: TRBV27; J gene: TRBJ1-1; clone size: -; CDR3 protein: CASKSPGRNTEAFF
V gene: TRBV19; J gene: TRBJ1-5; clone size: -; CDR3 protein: CASSMTAYSNQPQHF
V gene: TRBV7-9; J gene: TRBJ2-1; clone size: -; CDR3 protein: CASSFGTSGNEQFF
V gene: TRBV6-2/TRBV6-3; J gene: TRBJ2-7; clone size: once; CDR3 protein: CASSHRRVESYEQYF
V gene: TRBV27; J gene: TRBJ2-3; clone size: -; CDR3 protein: CASSSTSGGDTQYF
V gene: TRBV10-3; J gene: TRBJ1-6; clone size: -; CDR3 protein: CAISTGQGQGSPLHF
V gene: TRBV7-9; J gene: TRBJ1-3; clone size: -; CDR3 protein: CASSVTPTGGNTIYF
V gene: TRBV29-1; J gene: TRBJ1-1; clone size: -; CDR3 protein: CSAALNMNTEAFF
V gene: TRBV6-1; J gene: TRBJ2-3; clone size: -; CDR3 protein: CASSEHWAGDLDTQYF
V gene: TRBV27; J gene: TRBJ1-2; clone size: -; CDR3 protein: CASSSRAARGYTF
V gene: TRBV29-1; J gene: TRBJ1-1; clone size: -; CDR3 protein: CSVVRRENTEAFF
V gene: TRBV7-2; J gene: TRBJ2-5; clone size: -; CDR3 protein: CASSSTGTGEGETQYF
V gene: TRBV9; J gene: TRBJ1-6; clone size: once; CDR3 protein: CASSLGGGDYNSPLHF
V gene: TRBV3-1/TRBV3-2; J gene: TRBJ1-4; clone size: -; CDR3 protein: CASRLGGALSSEKLFF
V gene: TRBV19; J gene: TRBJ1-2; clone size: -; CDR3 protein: CASSPTSGVTNYGYTF
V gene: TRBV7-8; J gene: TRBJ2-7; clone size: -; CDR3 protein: CASSRTGGLQYF
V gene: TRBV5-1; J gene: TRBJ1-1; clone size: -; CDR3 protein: CASSPLQATEAFF
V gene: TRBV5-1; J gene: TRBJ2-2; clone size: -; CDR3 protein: CASSWAQNTGELFF
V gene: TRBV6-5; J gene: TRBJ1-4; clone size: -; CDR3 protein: CASSWTRTGGEKLFF
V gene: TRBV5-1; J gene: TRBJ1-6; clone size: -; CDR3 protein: CASRSVGTPYSPLHF
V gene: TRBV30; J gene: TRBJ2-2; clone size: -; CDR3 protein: CAWTAGGYTGELFF
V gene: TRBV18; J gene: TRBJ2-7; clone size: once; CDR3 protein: CASSSQNSYEQYF
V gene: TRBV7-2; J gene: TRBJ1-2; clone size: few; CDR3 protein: CASSPDTENYGYTF
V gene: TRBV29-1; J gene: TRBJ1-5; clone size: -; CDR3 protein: CSASDRGNQPQHF
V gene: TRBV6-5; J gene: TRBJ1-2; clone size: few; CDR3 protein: CASSYSWGGEGYGYTF
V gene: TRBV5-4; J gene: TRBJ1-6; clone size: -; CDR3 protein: CASSRGTGGNPPLHF
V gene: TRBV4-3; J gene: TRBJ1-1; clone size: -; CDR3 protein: CASSQDPGINTEAFF
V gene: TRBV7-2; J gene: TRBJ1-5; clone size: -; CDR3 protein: CASSLTQGPNQPQHF
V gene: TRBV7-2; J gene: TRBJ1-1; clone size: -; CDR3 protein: CASSADRWNTEAFF
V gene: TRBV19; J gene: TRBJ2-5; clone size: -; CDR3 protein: CASSESRETQYF
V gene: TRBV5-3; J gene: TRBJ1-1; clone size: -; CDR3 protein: CARRGPEAFF
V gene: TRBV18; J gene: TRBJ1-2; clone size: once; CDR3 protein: CASSPGTAGWGYTF
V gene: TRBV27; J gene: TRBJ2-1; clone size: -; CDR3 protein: CASSLQQSIYNEQFF
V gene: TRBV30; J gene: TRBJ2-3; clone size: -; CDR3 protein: CAWSILTSGRATDTQYF
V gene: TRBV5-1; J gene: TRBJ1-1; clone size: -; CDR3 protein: CASRTSGVVNTEAFF